This is a list of T cell receptor beta chains from one sample in a study of blood T cell repertoires in COVID-19. Method: immunoSEQ multiplex PCR; TCRdb's copy keeps in-frame clones and lacks some. The sample has roughly 250,000 clones, 81% seen once. The sequenced material came from peripheral blood. These receptors all stem from a woman aged 60-75 years with active or convalescent COVID-19. Each CDR3 is given with its conserved first and last residue. The D gene is left open where the match is weak. Part of the rows lack a size; the others show once, few, many or a class for expanded clones.

j_call v_call d_call cdr3_length clone_size cdr3_nt cdr3_aa
TRBJ1-1 TRBV19 . 14 . TGTGCCAGTAAGGGGGTACTTATGAACACTGAAGCTTTCTTT CASKGVLMNTEAFF
TRBJ2-7 TRBV7-8 TRBD2 14 many TGTGCCAGCAGTCCTCTAGCGGGGGGGTACGAGCAGTACTTC CASSPLAGGYEQYF
TRBJ1-1 TRBV5-4 . 14 . TGTGCCAGCAGCCGGGAAGGGTGGAACACTGAAGCTTTCTTT CASSREGWNTEAFF
TRBJ2-2 TRBV6-7 . 13 . TGTGCCAGCCTCGGACGGGGCACCGGGGAGCTGTTTTTT CASLGRGTGELFF
TRBJ1-2 TRBV12-5 . 13 . TGTGCTAGTGGTATCCAGGTTAACTATGGCTACACCTTC CASGIQVNYGYTF
TRBJ1-2 TRBV7-2 . 17 . TGTGCCAGCAGCTTAGTGGTTGGCAGGGTCAAAATTGATGGCTACACCTTC CASSLVVGRVKIDGYTF
TRBJ2-2 TRBV29-1 . 12 . TGCAGCGTCCTCGACTCATCGGGGGAGCTGTTTTTT CSVLDSSGELFF
TRBJ2-7 TRBV6-5 . 13 . TGTGCCAGCATCAACACAGGGAACTACGAGCAGTACTTC CASINTGNYEQYF
TRBJ1-1 TRBV13 TRBD1 16 . TGTGCCAGCAGCTTAGCAGGGGGCTTAATGAACACTGAAGCTTTCTTT CASSLAGGLMNTEAFF
TRBJ2-7 TRBV14 . 14 . TGTGCCAGCAGCCTGGGAGGGGGGACGTACGAGCAGTACTTC CASSLGGGTYEQYF
TRBJ2-3 TRBV28 TRBD1 15 . TGTGCCAGCAGCCCCACGGGACAGGGCACAGATACGCAGTATTTT CASSPTGQGTDTQYF
TRBJ2-3 TRBV19 . 15 . TGTGCCAGTAGTCCTACAGGGTTTTACACAGATACGCAGTATTTT CASSPTGFYTDTQYF
TRBJ2-4 TRBV2 . 14 . TGTGCCAGCACTATCCTCATAGCCAAAAACATTCAGTACTTC CASTILIAKNIQYF
TRBJ2-2 TRBV7-9 . 15 . TGTGCCAGCAGACCTACAGGGACGTACACCGGGGAGCTGTTTTTT CASRPTGTYTGELFF
TRBJ2-4 TRBV29-1 TRBD1 20 . TGCAGCGTCGAGGTGATTCCGGGACAGGGCCTCTCACTAGCCAAAAACATTCAGTACTTC CSVEVIPGQGLSLAKNIQYF
TRBJ1-4 TRBV27 . 15 many TGTGCCAGCAGAGGGGGGGGCAGACGTAATGAAAAACTGTTTTTT CASRGGGRRNEKLFF
TRBJ1-6 TRBV6-5 TRBD1 15 once TGTGCCAGCAGCCCCGGACAGGCGCGTAATTCACCCCTCCACTTT CASSPGQARNSPLHF
TRBJ1-5 TRBV7-2 . 14 . TGTGCCAGCAGCCTTGCTCAGGGGAATCAGCCCCAGCATTTT CASSLAQGNQPQHF
TRBJ1-4 TRBV6-5 . 15 . TGTGCCAGCAGTTACTCGGGAGTACGAAATGAAAAACTGTTTTTT CASSYSGVRNEKLFF
TRBJ1-1 TRBV19 . 15 many TGTGCCAGTAGTATTCTGCAGGGAGCGGGGACTGAAGCTTTCTTT CASSILQGAGTEAFF
TRBJ1-3 TRBV19 . 18 . TGTGCCAGTAGTAGAGGGACATACCTGGAAATCTCTGGAAACACCATATATTTT CASSRGTYLEISGNTIYF
TRBJ1-4 TRBV7-9 TRBD1 17 . TGTGCCAGCGGAAGACGGGACAGGGAAACAACTAATGAAAAACTGTTTTTT CASGRRDRETTNEKLFF
TRBJ2-3 TRBV4-1 . 11 . TGCGCCAGCAGCCAAGCGGATACGCAGTATTTT CASSQADTQYF
TRBJ2-1 TRBV7-6 . 15 . TGTGCCAGCAGCCCGAGGGGGGGGCCTTACAATGAGCAGTTCTTC CASSPRGGPYNEQFF
TRBJ2-3 TRBV12-3/TRBV12-4 . 13 . TGTGCCAGCAGTGTCTACAGCACAGATACGCAGTATTTT CASSVYSTDTQYF
TRBJ2-7 TRBV7-2 TRBD1 16 . TGTGCCAGCAGACCAGGGGGGACAGGGGGCTTCCACGAGCAGTACTTC CASRPGGTGGFHEQYF
TRBJ1-1 TRBV7-9 . 18 . TGTGCCAGCAGCTTAGAGCGCGGGCAGGGGACCTGGAGCACTGAAGCTTTCTTT CASSLERGQGTWSTEAFF
TRBJ1-2 TRBV5-4 . 16 . TGTGCCAGCAGCCAGGGAGCAGGGGCGAAAGTCTATGGCTACACCTTC CASSQGAGAKVYGYTF
TRBJ2-2 TRBV3-1/TRBV3-2 TRBD1 17 few TGTGCCAGCAGCCGCCCCGGGACAGGGTGGACCGCCGGGGAGCTGTTTTTT CASSRPGTGWTAGELFF
TRBJ1-2 TRBV3-1/TRBV3-2 TRBD1 12 . TGTGCCAGCAGAGGGGGCAGGTATGGCTACACCTTC CASRGGRYGYTF
TRBJ2-4 TRBV19 . 15 . TGTGCCAGTAGTATCTTAGGCAGGGCGAAAAACATTCAGTACTTC CASSILGRAKNIQYF
TRBJ2-5 TRBV9 TRBD2 14 . TGTGCCAGCGGGGCCGGGACTAACGGAGAGACCCAGTACTTC CASGAGTNGETQYF
TRBJ1-1 TRBV19 . 13 . TGTGCCAGTAGTATAAGGCTCGGGGCTGAAGCTTTCTTT CASSIRLGAEAFF
TRBJ1-5 TRBV2 . 11 few TGTGCTTCAGGGGTGAATCAGCCCCAGCATTTT CASGVNQPQHF
TRBJ1-6 TRBV5-6 . 15 . TGTGCCAGCAGCTTGGGCCAGGGGTATCGTTCACCCCTCCACTTT CASSLGQGYRSPLHF
TRBJ1-5 TRBV7-8 TRBD1 14 . TGTGCCAGCAGCCTGGACAGGGGGTATCAGCCCCAGCATTTT CASSLDRGYQPQHF
TRBJ1-1 TRBV5-1 . 14 . TGCGCCAGCAGCTTGTTCGGGGGAGAACATGAAGCTTTCTTT CASSLFGGEHEAFF
TRBJ2-3 TRBV3-1/TRBV3-2 TRBD1 15 . TGTGCCAGCAGCCGGGGACAGGGGAGCACAGATACGCAGTATTTT CASSRGQGSTDTQYF
TRBJ2-1 TRBV10-2 TRBD2 15 . TGCGCCAGCAGTGAGCAGCGGGGGGGCCTCGATGAGCAGTTCTTC CASSEQRGGLDEQFF
TRBJ1-5 TRBV19 . 13 . TGTGCCAGTAGTATCGAGCCCCCCCAGCCCCAGCATTTT CASSIEPPQPQHF
TRBJ2-1 TRBV5-6 . 17 . TGTGCCAGCAGCACGTTTAGAGGGGGGGGCTCCTACAATGAGCAGTTCTTC CASSTFRGGGSYNEQFF
TRBJ2-7 TRBV5-4 . 14 . TGTGCCAGCAGCACGACGCCCGGGGTCTACGAGCAGTACTTC CASSTTPGVYEQYF
TRBJ2-7 TRBV10-3 TRBD2 16 . TGTGCCATCAGTGAAACAGGGACTAGCGGGTACTACGAGCAGTACTTC CAISETGTSGYYEQYF
TRBJ2-1 TRBV4-3 TRBD2 19 . TGCGCCAGCAGCCAATCGGGACTAGCGGGGGGGGTCTCCTACAATGAGCAGTTCTTC CASSQSGLAGGVSYNEQFF
TRBJ2-7 TRBV5-1 . 14 once TGCGCCAGCAGTTACGACAGGATTGTGCGCGAGCAGTACTTC CASSYDRIVREQYF
TRBJ1-1 TRBV6-5 . 13 . TGTGCCAGCAGTAGACAGAGGAACACTGAAGCTTTCTTT CASSRQRNTEAFF
TRBJ1-4 TRBV7-7 . 14 . TGTGCCAGCAGCCTCAGGGGTGGTAATGAAAAACTGTTTTTT CASSLRGGNEKLFF
TRBJ1-1 TRBV20-1 . 10 . TGCAAGCCATGGAGCACTGAAGCTTTCTTT CKPWSTEAFF